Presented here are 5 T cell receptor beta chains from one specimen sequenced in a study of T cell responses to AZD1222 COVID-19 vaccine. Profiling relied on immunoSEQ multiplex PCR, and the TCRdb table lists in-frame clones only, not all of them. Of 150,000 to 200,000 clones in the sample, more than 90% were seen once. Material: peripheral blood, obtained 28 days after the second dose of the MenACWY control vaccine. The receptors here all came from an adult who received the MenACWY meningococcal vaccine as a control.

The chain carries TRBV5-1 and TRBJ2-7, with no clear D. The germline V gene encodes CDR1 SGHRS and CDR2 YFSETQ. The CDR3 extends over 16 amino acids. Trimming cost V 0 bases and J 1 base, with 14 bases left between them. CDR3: CASSLAGTDLSYEQYF. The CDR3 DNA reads TGCGCCAGCAGCTTGGCCGGAACTGACCTTTCCTACGAGCAGTACTTC. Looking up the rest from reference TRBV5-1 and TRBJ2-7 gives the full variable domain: KAGVTQTPRYLIKTRGQQVTLSCSPISGHRSVSWYQQTPGQGLQFLFEYFSETQRNKGNFPGRFSGRQFSNSRSEMNVSTLELGDSALYLCASSLAGTDLSYEQYFGPGTRLTVT.

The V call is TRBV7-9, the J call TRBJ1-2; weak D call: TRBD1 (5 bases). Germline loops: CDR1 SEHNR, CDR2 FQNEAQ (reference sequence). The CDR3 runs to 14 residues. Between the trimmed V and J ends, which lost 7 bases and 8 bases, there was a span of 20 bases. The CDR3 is CASTGGGTVVGYTF. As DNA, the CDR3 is TGTGCCAGCACCGGTGGAGGGACCGTTGTAGGCTACACCTTC.

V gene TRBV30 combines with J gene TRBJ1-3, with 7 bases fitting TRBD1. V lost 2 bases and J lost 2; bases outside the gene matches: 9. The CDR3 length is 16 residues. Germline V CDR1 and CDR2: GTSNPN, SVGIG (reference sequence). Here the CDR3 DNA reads TGTGCCTGGAGTTCCCCTGACAGGGCGACTGGAAACACCATATATTTT. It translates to CAWSSPDRATGNTIYF.

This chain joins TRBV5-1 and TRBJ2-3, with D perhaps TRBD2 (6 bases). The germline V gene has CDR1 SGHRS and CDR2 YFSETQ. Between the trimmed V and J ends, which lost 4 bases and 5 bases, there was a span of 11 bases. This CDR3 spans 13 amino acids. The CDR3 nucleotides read TGCGCCAGCAGCACCGGGACTTTAGATACGCAGTATTTT. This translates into CASSTGTLDTQYF.

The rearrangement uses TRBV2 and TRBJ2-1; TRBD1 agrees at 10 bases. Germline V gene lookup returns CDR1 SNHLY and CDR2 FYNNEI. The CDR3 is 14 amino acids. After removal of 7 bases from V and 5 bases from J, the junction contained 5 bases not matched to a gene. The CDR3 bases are TGTGCCAGCATAGGACAGGGGGGAGACAATGAGCAGTTCTTC. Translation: CASIGQGGDNEQFF.